A single sample is the source of the 20 T cell receptor beta chains below, sequenced in a study of blood T cells in healthy people across ages. A second roughly 6 to 12 cycle PCR used barcoded and J-beta primers. Each CDR3 protein gets one entry after TCRdb re-called the 5' RACE reads with MiXCR. The profile shows 650,000 to 800,000 distinct CDR3 sequences, under 45% of them singletons. Material: blood. The receptors were sampled from a man aged 60 to 75 in good health.

By share, this clonotype counts as medium-sized. The chain employs TRBV7-2 and TRBJ2-7, with TRBD2 as a possible D gene (7 bases). Germline V gene sequence: CDR1 SGHTA, CDR2 FQGNSA. The CDR3 is made up of 14 amino acids. V was trimmed by 8 bases and J by 6 bases, leaving 20 bases between them. The CDR3 sequence is CASLTAPRGGEQYF. The CDR3 nucleotides are TGTGCCAGCCTTACAGCTCCTAGGGGGGGCGAGCAGTACTTC.

This clonotype was detected once. The chain carries TRBV11-3 and TRBJ2-1; D unresolved. The V gene's germline CDR1 is SGHNT and CDR2 YENEEA. V shed 1 base and J shed 9 bases, with 13 bases lying between them. The CDR3 is made up of 14 amino acids. CDR3 DNA sequence: TGTGCCAGCAGCTTAGTTGGTGCGTCGGGTGAGCAGTTCTTC. Translating it yields CASSLVGASGEQFF.

The chain recombines TRBV29-1 with TRBJ2-1; 9 nucleotides match TRBD2. Per the germline V gene, CDR1 is SQVTM and CDR2 is ANQGSEA. The CDR3 totals 17 residues. V dropped 0 bases and J dropped 5; count of bases not matched to a gene: 11. The CDR3 is CSVEDLNRAGGDNEQFF. Written as DNA, the CDR3 is TGCAGCGTTGAAGATTTGAACAGAGCGGGGGGCGACAATGAGCAGTTCTTC.

The genes are TRBV7-2 and TRBJ2-4; D is perhaps TRBD2 (5 bases). From germline, CDR1 is SGHTA and CDR2 FQGNSA. This CDR3 region has 16 residues. Trimming took off 1 base at V and 1 base at J, with 11 bases between the two ends. This CDR3 is CASSLDFGGAKNIQYF. The CDR3, as DNA: TGTGCCAGCAGCTTAGACTTCGGCGGGGCCAAAAACATTCAGTACTTC.

V gene TRBV6-6 combines with J gene TRBJ2-3, with D maybe TRBD2 (6 bases). CDR1 is MNHNY and CDR2 is SVGAGI in the germline V gene (reference sequence). The CDR3 is 17 residues long. Trimming took off 6 bases at V and 2 bases at J, with 21 bases between the two ends. CDR3 nucleotide sequence: TGTGCCAGCAGCCCCGCCCGGGCGGGGACCCCCACAGATACGCAGTATTTT. This translates into CASSPARAGTPTDTQYF.

This clonotype has only a few counts. The genes are TRBV20-1 and TRBJ1-6, with D possibly TRBD1 on 6 matching bases. The germline V and J ends were trimmed by 4 bases and 0 bases, with 10 bases remaining between them. The CDR3 is 15 amino acids. Germline V gene lookup returns CDR1 DFQATT and CDR2 SNEGSKA (reference sequence). This CDR3 is CSAKQGSSYNSPLHF. CDR3 DNA: TGCAGTGCTAAGCAGGGGAGCTCCTATAATTCACCCCTCCACTTT.

This clonotype was detected a few times. The chain is built from TRBV4-1 and TRBJ2-3, with 13 bases identical to TRBD2. V dropped 0 bases and J dropped 4; count of bases not matched to a gene: 4. Germline CDR1 is MGHRA and CDR2 is YSYEKL. This CDR3 comprises 17 residues. CDR3 nucleotide sequence: TGCGCCAGCAGCCAAGACGGGACTAGCGGGGCCTCAGATACGCAGTATTTT. This gives the protein CASSQDGTSGASDTQYF.

This clonotype showed up many times. The chain has TRBV29-1 and TRBJ2-3; 8 bases map to TRBD2. CDR1 and CDR2 from the germline V gene are SQVTM and ANQGSEA. The CDR3 loop spans 11 amino acids. Trimming at V came to 7 bases and at J to 6 bases, leaving 3 bases not matched to a gene. The CDR3 coding sequence is TGCAGCGGTAGCGGGGCGGATACGCAGTATTTT. Encoded protein: CSGSGADTQYF.

CDR3 sequence (DNA): TGTGCCAGCAGTTTATCGGGGACAGGACCCTACGAGCAGTACTTC. It is translated as CASSLSGTGPYEQYF. The chain has TRBV6-2 or TRBV6-3 and TRBJ2-7, with 8 bases fitting TRBD1. CDR1 and CDR2 from the germline V gene are MNHEY and SVGEGT. This CDR3 contains 15 residues. The V segment lost 4 bases and the J segment 2 bases; nucleotides outside the gene matches: 7.

The genes are TRBV7-2 and TRBJ2-1; 13 bases map to TRBD2. Germline CDR1 SGHTA, CDR2 FQGNSA. With 1 base clipped from V and 0 bases from J, the junction kept 6 bases outside the gene matches. The CDR3 is made up of 19 amino acids. The CDR3: CASSLVGLAGRSSYNEQFF. The DNA of the CDR3 is TGTGCCAGCAGCTTAGTGGGACTAGCGGGACGAAGCTCCTACAATGAGCAGTTCTTC.

This sequence joins TRBV7-9 and TRBJ2-1; no firm D call. CDR1 is SEHNR and CDR2 is FQNEAQ in the germline V gene (reference sequence). The CDR3 spans 18 residues. The V gene lost 2 bases and the J gene lost 6 bases, with 23 bases spanning the gap. CDR3 amino acids: CASSLLPPTRLSLNEQFF. As DNA, the CDR3 is TGTGCCAGCAGCTTACTTCCTCCCACGCGGTTGTCTCTCAATGAGCAGTTCTTC.

This clonotype has at least ten counts. This chain connects TRBV7-3 to TRBJ2-2; perhaps D is TRBD1 or TRBD2 (6 bases each). Trimming removed 5 bases at V and 2 bases at J, with 21 bases between. The germline gives CDR1 SGHTA, CDR2 FQGTGA. This CDR3 is 18 amino acids long. CDR3 sequence: CASSTSLSSGANTGELFF. The CDR3 DNA reads as TGTGCCAGCAGCACCTCTTTGAGTTCGGGGGCAAACACCGGGGAGCTGTTTTTT. Full variable domain (missing parts from reference TRBV7-3 and TRBJ2-2): GAGVSQTPSNKVTEKGKYVELRCDPISGHTALYWYRQSLGQGPEFLIYFQGTGAADDSGLPNDRFFAVRPEGSVSTLKIQRTERGDSAVYLCASSTSLSSGANTGELFFGEGSRLTVL.

The chain links TRBV7-2 to TRBJ2-2; D might be TRBD2 (6 bases). V was trimmed by 5 bases and J by 7 bases, leaving 17 bases between them. The CDR3 is made up of 15 amino acids. The germline V gene encodes CDR1 SGHTA and CDR2 FQGNSA. The CDR3 reads CASSTRGTPVGELFF. As DNA, the CDR3 is TGTGCCAGCAGCACCCGCGGGACCCCGGTCGGGGAGCTGTTTTTT.

CDR3 protein: CASSSGGNRNEQFF. The CDR3 DNA sequence: TGCGCCAGCAGCAGCGGGGGGAATCGGAATGAGCAGTTCTTC. The chain combines TRBV4-1 with TRBJ2-1; 9 bases align to TRBD2. This CDR3 is 14 amino acids long. Germline V gene lookup returns CDR1 MGHRA and CDR2 YSYEKL. Trimming at V came to 5 bases and at J to 7 bases, leaving 6 bases not matched to a gene.

This clonotype was counted between two and nine times. The genes are TRBV10-3 and TRBJ1-2, with D possibly being TRBD1 (5 bases). The CDR3 loop spans 13 amino acids. Germline V gene data show CDR1 as ENHRY and CDR2 as SYGVKD. V was clipped by 8 bases and J by 5 bases, with 15 bases between them. CDR3 in DNA: TGTGCCATCCAGGGTCAGGTTGGATATGGCTACACCTTC. Translating it yields CAIQGQVGYGYTF.

In its sample, this clonotype was seen a few times. The chain carries TRBV2 and TRBJ2-7, with 8 bases fitting TRBD1. V shed 7 bases, J shed 3 bases, and the junction held 8 bases outside the gene matches. This CDR3 comprises 14 residues. The germline CDR1 and CDR2 sequences are SNHLY and FYNNEI. CDR3 amino acids: CASTEDRVVYEQYF. The CDR3 DNA reads as TGTGCCAGCACCGAGGACAGGGTAGTCTACGAGCAGTACTTC.

This chain links TRBV5-1 with TRBJ2-5, with D tentatively TRBD1 or TRBD2 (6 bases each). TRBJ2-7 explains the end of the DNA better; the J call may be wrong. The V gene's germline CDR1 is SGHRS and CDR2 YFSETQ. This CDR3 is 15 amino acids long. The CDR3 coding sequence is TGCGCCAGCAGCTTGGGGCCAGGGGAGGTATACGAGCAGTACTTC. Amino acids: CASSLGPGEVYEQYF.

The J gene is TRBJ1-1, the V gene TRBV20-1, with a possible D match to TRBD1 (5 bases). CDR1 DFQATT and CDR2 SNEGSKA come from the germline V gene (reference sequence). The CDR3 has 14 amino acids. V shed 6 bases and J shed 3 bases, with 17 bases lying between them. CDR3 sequence (DNA): TGCAGTGCCAGGACACTGGAAGAATACACTGAAGCTTTCTTT. Encoded protein: CSARTLEEYTEAFF.

This clonotype was observed many times. The rearrangement uses TRBV28 and TRBJ1-4, with D uncertain. V lost 9 bases and J 7 bases, leaving 15 bases between the germline ends. Germline values: CDR1 MDHEN, CDR2 SYDVKM. The CDR3 is 13 residues long. The CDR3, as DNA: TGTGCCAGGAGGACGGCGTGGAGTGAAAAACTGTTTTTT. This codes for CARRTAWSEKLFF.

This chain connects TRBV6-2 or TRBV6-3 to TRBJ1-2, with 10 bases that match TRBD1. From germline, CDR1 is MNHEY and CDR2 SVGEGT. J lost 8 bases, V lost 2 bases, and 11 bases had no gene match. The CDR3 contains 16 residues. The CDR3 DNA is TGTGCCAGCAGTTACGCAGGACCGGGACAGGGGACAGGCTACACCTTC. Amino acid sequence: CASSYAGPGQGTGYTF.